This T cell receptor beta chain was sequenced during a study of identical twins. TCRdb ran MiXCR on the 5' RACE reads and lists one entry per CDR3 protein. The top ten clones hold around 13% of a sample with roughly 720,000 distinct CDR3 sequences, about 20% of them seen once. V was cut by 1 base and J by 11 bases, with 13 bases left in between. This CDR3 has 13 amino acids. In germline, CDR1 is MNHNS, CDR2 SASEGT. The count of this clonotype is one. The data were also submitted as part of a second study, on T cells expressing NK-cell markers. That study adds: What restricted sorting to alpha-beta TCR T cells in several experiments was an anti-gamma-delta TCR antibody.

The clonotype originates from a woman between 18 and 30 years old in good health. The sample consisted of PBMCs. The genes are TRBV6-1 and TRBJ2-3; unclear D gene. CDR3 sequence: CASSEVTWARQYF. The DNA for the CDR3 is TGTGCCAGCAGTGAAGTTACGTGGGCGCGGCAGTATTTT.